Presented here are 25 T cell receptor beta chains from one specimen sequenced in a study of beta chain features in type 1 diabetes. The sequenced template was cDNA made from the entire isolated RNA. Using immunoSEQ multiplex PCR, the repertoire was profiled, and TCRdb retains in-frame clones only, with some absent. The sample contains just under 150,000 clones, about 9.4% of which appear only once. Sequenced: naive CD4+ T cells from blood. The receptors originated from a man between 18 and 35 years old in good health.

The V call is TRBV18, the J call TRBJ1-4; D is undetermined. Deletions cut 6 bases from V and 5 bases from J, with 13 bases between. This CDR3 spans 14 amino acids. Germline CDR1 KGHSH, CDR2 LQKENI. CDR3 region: CASSQNDGNEKLFF. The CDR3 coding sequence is TGTGCCAGCTCCCAAAACGACGGGAATGAAAAACTGTTTTTT. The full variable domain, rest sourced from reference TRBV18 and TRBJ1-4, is NAGVMQNPRHLVRRRGQEARLRCSPMKGHSHVYWYRQLPEEGLKFMVYLQKENIIDESGMPKERFSAEFPKEGPSILRIQQVVRGDSAAYFCASSQNDGNEKLFFGSGTQLSVL.

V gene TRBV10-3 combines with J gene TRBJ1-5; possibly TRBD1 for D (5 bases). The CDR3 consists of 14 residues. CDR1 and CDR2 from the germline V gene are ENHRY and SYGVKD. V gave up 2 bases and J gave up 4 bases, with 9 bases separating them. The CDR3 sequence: CAISEQQDNQPQHF. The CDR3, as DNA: TGTGCCATCAGTGAGCAACAGGATAATCAGCCCCAGCATTTT.

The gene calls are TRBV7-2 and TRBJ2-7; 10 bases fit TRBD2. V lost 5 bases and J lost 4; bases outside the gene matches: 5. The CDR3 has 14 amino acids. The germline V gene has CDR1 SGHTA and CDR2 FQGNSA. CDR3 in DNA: TGTGCCAGCAGCCTTCTAGCGGGGGTGTACGAGCAGTACTTC. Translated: CASSLLAGVYEQYF.

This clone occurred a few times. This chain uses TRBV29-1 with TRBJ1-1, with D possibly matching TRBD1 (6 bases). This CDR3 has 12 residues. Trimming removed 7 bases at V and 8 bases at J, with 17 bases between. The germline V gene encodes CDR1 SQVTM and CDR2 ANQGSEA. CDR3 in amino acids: CSADKQGTEAFF. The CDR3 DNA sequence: TGCAGCGCCGACAAACAGGGAACAGAAGCTTTCTTT.

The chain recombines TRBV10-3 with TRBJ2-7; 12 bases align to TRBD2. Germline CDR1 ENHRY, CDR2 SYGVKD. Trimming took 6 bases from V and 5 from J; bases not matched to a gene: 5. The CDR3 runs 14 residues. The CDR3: CAISPSGGDDEQYF. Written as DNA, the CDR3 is TGTGCCATCAGCCCTAGCGGGGGGGACGACGAGCAGTACTTC.

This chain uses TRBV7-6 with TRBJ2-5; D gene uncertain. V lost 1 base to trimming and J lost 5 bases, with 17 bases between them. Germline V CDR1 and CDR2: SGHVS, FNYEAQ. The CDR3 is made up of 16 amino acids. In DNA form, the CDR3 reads TGTGCCAGCAGCTTAGGGGCTGTGGTCGGTTGGGAGACCCAGTACTTC. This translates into CASSLGAVVGWETQYF. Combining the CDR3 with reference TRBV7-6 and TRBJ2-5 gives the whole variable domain GAGVSQSPRYKVTKRGQDVALRCDPISGHVSLYWYRQALGQGPEFLTYFNYEAQQDKSGLPNDRFSAERPEGSISTLTIQRTEQRDSAMYRCASSLGAVVGWETQYFGPGTRLLVL.

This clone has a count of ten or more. CDR3 loop: CASSQGGQYNEQFF. CDR3 sequence (DNA): TGCGCCAGCAGCCAAGGGGGGCAGTACAATGAGCAGTTCTTC. This rearrangement joins TRBV4-1 to TRBJ2-1; a possible D gene is TRBD1 (6 bases). This CDR3 is 14 amino acids long. Germline assignment: CDR1 MGHRA and CDR2 YSYEKL. Trimming stripped 1 base from V and 4 bases from J, with 8 bases between.

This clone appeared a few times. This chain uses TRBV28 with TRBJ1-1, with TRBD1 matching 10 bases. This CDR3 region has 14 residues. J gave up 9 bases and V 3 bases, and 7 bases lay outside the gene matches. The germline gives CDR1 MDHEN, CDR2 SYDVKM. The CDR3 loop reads CASSFGTGAIKAFF. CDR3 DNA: TGTGCCAGCAGTTTCGGGACAGGGGCGATAAAAGCTTTCTTT.

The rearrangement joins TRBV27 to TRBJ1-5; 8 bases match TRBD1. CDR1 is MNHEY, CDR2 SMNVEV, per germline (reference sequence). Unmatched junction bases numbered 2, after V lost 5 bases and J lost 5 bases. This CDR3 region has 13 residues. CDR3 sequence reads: CASSGQGDQPQHF. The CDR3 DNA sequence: TGTGCCAGCAGTGGACAGGGAGATCAGCCCCAGCATTTT.

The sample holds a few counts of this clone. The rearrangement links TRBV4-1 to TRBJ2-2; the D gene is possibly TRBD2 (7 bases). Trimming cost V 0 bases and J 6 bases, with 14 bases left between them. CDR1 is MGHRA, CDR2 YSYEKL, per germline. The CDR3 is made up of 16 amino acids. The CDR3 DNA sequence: TGCGCCAGCAGCCAAGATTTGGGGGGGCGCGCCGGGGAGCTGTTTTTT. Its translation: CASSQDLGGRAGELFF.

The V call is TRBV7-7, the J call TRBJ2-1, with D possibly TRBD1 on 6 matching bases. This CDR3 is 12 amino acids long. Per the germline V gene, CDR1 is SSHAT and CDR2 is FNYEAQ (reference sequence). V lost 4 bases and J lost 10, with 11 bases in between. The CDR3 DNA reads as TGTGCCAGCAGCTCCCAGGACAGCGAGCAGTTCTTC. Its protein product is CASSSQDSEQFF.

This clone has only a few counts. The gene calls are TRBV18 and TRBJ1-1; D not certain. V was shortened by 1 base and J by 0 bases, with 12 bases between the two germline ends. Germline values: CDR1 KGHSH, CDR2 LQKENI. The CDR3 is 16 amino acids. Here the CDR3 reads CASSPRAGHMNTEAFF. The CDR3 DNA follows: TGTGCCAGCTCACCACGGGCTGGGCACATGAACACTGAAGCTTTCTTT.

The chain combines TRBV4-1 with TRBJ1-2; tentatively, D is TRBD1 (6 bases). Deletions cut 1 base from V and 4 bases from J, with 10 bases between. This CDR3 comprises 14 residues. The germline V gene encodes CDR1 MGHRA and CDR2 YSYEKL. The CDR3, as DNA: TGCGCCAGCAGCCAAGTCGGACAGCCCTATGGCTACACCTTC. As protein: CASSQVGQPYGYTF.

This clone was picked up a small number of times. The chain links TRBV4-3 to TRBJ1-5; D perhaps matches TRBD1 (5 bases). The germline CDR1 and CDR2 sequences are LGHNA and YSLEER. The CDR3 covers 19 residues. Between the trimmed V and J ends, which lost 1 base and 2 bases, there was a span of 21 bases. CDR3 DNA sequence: TGCGCCAGCAGCCAAGGCAGGGTGACTTACCCAGCAGGCAATCAGCCCCAGCATTTT. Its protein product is CASSQGRVTYPAGNQPQHF.

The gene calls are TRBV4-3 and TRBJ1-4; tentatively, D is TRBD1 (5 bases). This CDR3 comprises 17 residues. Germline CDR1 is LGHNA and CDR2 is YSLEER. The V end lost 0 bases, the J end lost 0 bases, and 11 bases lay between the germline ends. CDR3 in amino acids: CASSQDRQPSTNEKLFF. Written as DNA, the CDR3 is TGCGCCAGCAGCCAAGATCGACAGCCTTCAACTAATGAAAAACTGTTTTTT.

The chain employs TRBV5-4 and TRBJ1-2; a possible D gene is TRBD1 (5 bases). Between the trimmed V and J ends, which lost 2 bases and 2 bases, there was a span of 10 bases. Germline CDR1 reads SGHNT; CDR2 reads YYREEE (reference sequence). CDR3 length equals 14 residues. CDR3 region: CASSFQGLNYGYTF. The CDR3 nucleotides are TGTGCCAGCAGCTTTCAGGGCTTAAACTATGGCTACACCTTC.

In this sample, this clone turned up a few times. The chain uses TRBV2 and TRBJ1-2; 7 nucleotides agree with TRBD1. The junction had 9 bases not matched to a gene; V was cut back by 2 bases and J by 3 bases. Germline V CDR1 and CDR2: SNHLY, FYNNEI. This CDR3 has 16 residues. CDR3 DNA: TGTGCCAGCAGTGAAAGGGGGCCAAACACTTACTATGGCTACACCTTC. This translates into CASSERGPNTYYGYTF.

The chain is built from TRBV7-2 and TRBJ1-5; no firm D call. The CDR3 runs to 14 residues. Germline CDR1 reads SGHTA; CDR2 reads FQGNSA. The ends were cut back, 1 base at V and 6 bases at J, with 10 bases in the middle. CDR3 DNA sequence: TGTGCCAGCAGCTTAGGAGGGCCGGGTCAGCCCCAGCATTTT. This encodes CASSLGGPGQPQHF. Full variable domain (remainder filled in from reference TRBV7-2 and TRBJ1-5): GAGVSQSPSNKVTEKGKDVELRCDPISGHTALYWYRQSLGQGLEFLIYFQGNSAPDKSGLPSDRFSAERTGGSVSTLTIQRTQQEDSAVYLCASSLGGPGQPQHFGDGTRLSIL.

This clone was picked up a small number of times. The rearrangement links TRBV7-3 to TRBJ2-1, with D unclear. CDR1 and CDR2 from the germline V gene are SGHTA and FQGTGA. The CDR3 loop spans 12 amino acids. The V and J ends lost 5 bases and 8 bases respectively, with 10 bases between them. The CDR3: CASSLGSHEQFF. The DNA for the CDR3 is TGTGCCAGCAGCCTCGGTTCGCATGAGCAGTTCTTC.

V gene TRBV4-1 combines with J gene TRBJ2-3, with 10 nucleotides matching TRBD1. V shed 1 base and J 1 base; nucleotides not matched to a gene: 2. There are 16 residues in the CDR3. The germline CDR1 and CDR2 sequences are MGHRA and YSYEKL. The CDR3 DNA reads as TGCGCCAGCAGCCAAGGACAGGGGGCTGGCACAGATACGCAGTATTTT. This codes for CASSQGQGAGTDTQYF.

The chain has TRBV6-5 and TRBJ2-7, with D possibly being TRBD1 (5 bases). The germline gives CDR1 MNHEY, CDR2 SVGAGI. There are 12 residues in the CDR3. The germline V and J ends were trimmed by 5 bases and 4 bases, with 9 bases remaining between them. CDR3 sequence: CASSKGLYEQYF. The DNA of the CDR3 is TGTGCCAGCAGTAAGGGGTTGTACGAGCAGTACTTC.

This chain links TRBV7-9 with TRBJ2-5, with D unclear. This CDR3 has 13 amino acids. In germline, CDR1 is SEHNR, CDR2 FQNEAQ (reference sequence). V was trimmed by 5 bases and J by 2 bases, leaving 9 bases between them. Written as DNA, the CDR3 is TGTGCCAGCAGCCTGCCGGTTCAAGAGACCCAGTACTTC. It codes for CASSLPVQETQYF.

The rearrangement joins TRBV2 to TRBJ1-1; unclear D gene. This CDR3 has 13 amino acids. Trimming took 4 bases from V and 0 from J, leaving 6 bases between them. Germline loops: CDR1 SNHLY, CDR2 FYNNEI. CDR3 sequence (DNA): TGTGCCAGCAGTGCACACCTGAACACTGAAGCTTTCTTT. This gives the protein CASSAHLNTEAFF.

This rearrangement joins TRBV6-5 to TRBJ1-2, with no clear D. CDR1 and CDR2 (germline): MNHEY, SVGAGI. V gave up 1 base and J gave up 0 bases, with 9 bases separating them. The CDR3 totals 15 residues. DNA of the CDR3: TGTGCCAGCAGTTACTGGGCAGATTCTAACTATGGCTACACCTTC. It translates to CASSYWADSNYGYTF.

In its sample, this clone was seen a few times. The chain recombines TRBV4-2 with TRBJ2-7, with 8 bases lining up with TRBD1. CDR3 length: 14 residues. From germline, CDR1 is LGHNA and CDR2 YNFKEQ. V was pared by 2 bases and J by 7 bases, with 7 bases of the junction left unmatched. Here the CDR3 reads CASSQSGTGLEQYF. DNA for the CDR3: TGTGCCAGCAGCCAAAGTGGGACAGGCTTGGAGCAGTACTTC.